This record covers a single TCR beta chain. Antigen specificity is unknown. This entry is derived from a study of shared clonotypes between healthy human individuals. Healthy adults negative for HIV, lacking recent acute infections or vaccinations, served as donors. Findings and limits, study-wide: Compared with memory subsets, naive subsets generally had larger estimated richness.

V gave up 2 bases and J gave up 2 bases, with 11 bases separating them. Germline V gene sequence: CDR1 MGHRA, CDR2 YSYEKL. CDR3 length: 15 amino acids. The sorted-subset replicate PCRs were given roughly 190 ng DNA, which is tens of thousands of T cell genomes. Data came from immunoSEQ multiplex PCR; TCRdb stores just in-frame clones and leaves some out. Of approximately 400,000 clones in the sample, 95% to 97% are singletons; the top ten hold more than 0.3%. Sequencing was performed on memory CD8+ T cells sorted from blood. The subset was: CD45RO+ cells pooled with CCR7-negative TemRA cells. This receptor was taken from a man aged 25 to 40 in good health. The chain recombines TRBV4-1 with TRBJ2-3, with D possibly TRBD1 on 6 matching bases. The CDR3 DNA sequence: TGCGCCAGCAGCCAACAGGGGAGCCCCACAGATACGCAGTATTTT. Translated, it gives CASSQQGSPTDTQYF.